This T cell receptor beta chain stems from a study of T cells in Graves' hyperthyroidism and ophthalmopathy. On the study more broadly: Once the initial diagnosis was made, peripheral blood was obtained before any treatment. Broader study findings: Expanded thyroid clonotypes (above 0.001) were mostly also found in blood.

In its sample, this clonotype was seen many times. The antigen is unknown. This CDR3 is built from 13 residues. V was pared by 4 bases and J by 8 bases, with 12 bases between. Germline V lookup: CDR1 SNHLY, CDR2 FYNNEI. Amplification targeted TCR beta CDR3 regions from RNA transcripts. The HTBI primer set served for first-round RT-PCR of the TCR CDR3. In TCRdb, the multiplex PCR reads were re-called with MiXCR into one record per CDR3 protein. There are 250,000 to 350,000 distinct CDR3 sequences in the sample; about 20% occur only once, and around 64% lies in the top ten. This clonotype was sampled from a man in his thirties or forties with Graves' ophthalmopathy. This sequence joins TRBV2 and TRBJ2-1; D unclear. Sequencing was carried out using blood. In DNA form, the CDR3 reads TGTGCCAGCAGTGTTGACACGGCGGATGAGCAGTTCTTC. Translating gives CASSVDTADEQFF.